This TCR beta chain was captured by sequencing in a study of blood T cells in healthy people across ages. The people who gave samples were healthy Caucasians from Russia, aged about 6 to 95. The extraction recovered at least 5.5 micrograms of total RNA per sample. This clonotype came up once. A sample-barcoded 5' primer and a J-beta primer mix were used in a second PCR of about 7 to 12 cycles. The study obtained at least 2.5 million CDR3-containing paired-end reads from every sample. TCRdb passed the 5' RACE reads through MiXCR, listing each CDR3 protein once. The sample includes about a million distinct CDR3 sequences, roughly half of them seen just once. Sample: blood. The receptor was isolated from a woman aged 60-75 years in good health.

The CDR3 DNA follows: TGTGCCACCAATGCGTGGGGAAACGGTGAGCAGTTCTTC. Translating it yields CATNAWGNGEQFF. This sequence joins TRBV25-1 and TRBJ2-1, with no clear D. The CDR3 consists of 13 residues. V lost 10 bases to trimming and J lost 9 bases, with 19 bases between them. The V gene's germline CDR1 is MGHDK and CDR2 SYGVNS.